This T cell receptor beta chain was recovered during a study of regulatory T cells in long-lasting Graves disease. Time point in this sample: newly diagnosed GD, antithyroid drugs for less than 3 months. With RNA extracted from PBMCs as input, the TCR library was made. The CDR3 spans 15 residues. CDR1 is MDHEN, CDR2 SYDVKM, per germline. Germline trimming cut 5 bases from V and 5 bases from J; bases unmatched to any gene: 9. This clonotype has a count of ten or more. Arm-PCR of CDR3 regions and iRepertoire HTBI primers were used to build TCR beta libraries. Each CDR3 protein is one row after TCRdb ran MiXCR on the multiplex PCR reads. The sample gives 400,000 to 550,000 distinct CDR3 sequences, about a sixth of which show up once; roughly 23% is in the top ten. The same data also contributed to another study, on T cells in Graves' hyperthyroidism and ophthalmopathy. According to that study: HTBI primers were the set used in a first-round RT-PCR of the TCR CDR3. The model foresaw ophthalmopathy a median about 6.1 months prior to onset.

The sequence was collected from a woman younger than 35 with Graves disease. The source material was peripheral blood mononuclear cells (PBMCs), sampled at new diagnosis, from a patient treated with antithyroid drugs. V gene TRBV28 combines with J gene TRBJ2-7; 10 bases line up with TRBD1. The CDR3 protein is CASSQRGQGIDEQYF. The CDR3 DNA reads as TGTGCCAGCAGTCAACGGGGACAGGGGATAGACGAGCAGTACTTC. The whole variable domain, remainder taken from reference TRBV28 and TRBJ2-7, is DVKVTQSSRYLVKRTGEKVFLECVQDMDHENMFWYRQDPGLGLRLIYFSYDVKMKEKGDIPEGYSVSREKKERFSLILESASTNQTSMYLCASSQRGQGIDEQYFGPGTRLTVT.